The 32 T cell receptor beta chains below were found in one sample sequenced in a study of healthy donors' naive CD4 and CD8 T cells. A linear amplification protocol produced the TCR libraries from 400 to 550 ng of total RNA. One entry per CDR3 protein results from TCRdb running MiXCR on the reads. The sample holds about 180,000 distinct CDR3 sequences, around three quarters seen once. The source material was naive CD4+ and CD8+ T cells sorted from blood, pooled from several donors. The receptors shown here come from a pool of human donors in good health; the sample pools cells from several healthy donors.

The table lists this clonotype with a count of one. The chain uses TRBV19 and TRBJ1-1, with unresolved D. CDR3 length: 14 amino acids. Trimming left V 8 bases short and J 3 bases short, with 16 bases between. Germline lookup yields CDR1 LNHDA and CDR2 SQIVND (reference sequence). The CDR3 spells CASSNPENDTEAFF. CDR3 nucleotides: TGTGCCAGTTCTAATCCTGAAAACGACACTGAAGCTTTCTTT.

This clonotype was recorded once. The chain uses TRBV6-2 or TRBV6-3 and TRBJ2-1; D ambiguous. The CDR3 consists of 11 residues. Germline lookup yields CDR1 MNHEY and CDR2 SVGEGT. V was clipped by 2 bases and J by 10 bases, with 6 bases between them. For the CDR3, the DNA is TGTGCCAGCAGTTACATTGGGGAGCAGTTCTTC. Encoded protein: CASSYIGEQFF.

This clonotype was counted between two and nine times. The CDR3 reads CASSMRADAYNEQFF. The CDR3 region has the DNA TGTGCCAGTAGTATGCGGGCCGATGCCTACAATGAGCAGTTCTTC. J is TRBJ2-1 and V is TRBV19, with D perhaps TRBD2 (5 bases). The germline CDR1 and CDR2 sequences are LNHDA and SQIVND (reference sequence). This CDR3 has 15 residues. Trimming removed 3 bases from V and 2 bases from J, with 11 bases in between.

V is TRBV5-5 and J is TRBJ1-2, with D possibly being TRBD1 (5 bases). V lost 0 bases and J 10 bases, leaving 16 bases between the germline ends. CDR1 is SGHKS, CDR2 YYEKEE, per germline (reference sequence). This CDR3 comprises 14 residues. CDR3 DNA sequence: TGTGCCAGCAGCTTGGAGGGGTCAGGGATCGACTACACCTTC. As protein: CASSLEGSGIDYTF.

The CDR3 bases are TGTGCCAGTTGGGGGGACGAAAAACTGTTTTTT. Protein sequence: CASWGDEKLFF. The V and J genes are TRBV19 and TRBJ1-4; weak D call: TRBD1 (5 bases). Germline lookup yields CDR1 LNHDA and CDR2 SQIVND (reference sequence). V was shortened by 8 bases and J by 8 bases, with 9 bases between the two germline ends. The CDR3 consists of 11 residues.

The chain links TRBV29-1 to TRBJ1-2; 9 nucleotides match TRBD1. The germline V gene has CDR1 SQVTM and CDR2 ANQGSEA. The CDR3 extends over 13 amino acids. The V segment lost 7 bases and the J segment 5 bases; nucleotides outside the gene matches: 8. The CDR3 region is CSAEDRGGYGYTF. The DNA for the CDR3 is TGCAGCGCAGAGGACAGGGGAGGATATGGCTACACCTTC.

Notes on this clonotype: Its ends do not fully match the called genes, so a read error is possible. The chain combines TRBV20-1 with TRBJ1-1, with D unclear. Germline V gene data show CDR1 as DFQATT and CDR2 as SNEGSKA (reference sequence). The CDR3 loop spans 12 amino acids. The CDR3: CSASEGNTEAFF. The CDR3 bases are TGCAGCGCTAGCGAGGGGAACACTGAAGCTTTCTTT.

About this clonotype itself: One end of the junction fails to match germline, which may point to a read error. DNA of the CDR3: TGTGCCAGCAGCCTTGGACTTACCCACGAGCAATACTTC. This codes for CASSLGLTHEQYF. The rearrangement links TRBV11-1 to TRBJ2-7, with D maybe TRBD2 (5 bases). The V gene's germline CDR1 is SGHAT and CDR2 FQDESV (reference sequence). The CDR3 spans 13 residues.

The J gene is TRBJ1-1, the V gene TRBV12-3 or TRBV12-4; D gene ambiguous. The V end was cut by 3 bases, the J end by 0 bases, with 8 bases between. This CDR3 has 14 residues. CDR3 amino acids: CASSFGLMNTEAFF. The CDR3 coding sequence is TGTGCCAGCAGTTTTGGTCTGATGAACACTGAAGCTTTCTTT.

The genes are TRBV15 and TRBJ1-1; 9 bases agree with TRBD1. CDR1 is LNHNV, CDR2 YYDKDF, per germline (reference sequence). The CDR3 spans 15 residues. V shed 1 base, J shed 5 bases, and the junction held 5 bases outside the gene matches. CDR3 DNA: TGTGCCACCAGCAGAGCCGGGACAGGGCGTACTGAAGCTTTCTTT. This gives the protein CATSRAGTGRTEAFF.

The CDR3 DNA is TGTGCCAGCAGCTTGGTAGGGGTCGATGAAGCTTTCTTT. It specifies CASSLVGVDEAFF. The rearrangement uses TRBV5-4 and TRBJ1-1; D perhaps matches TRBD1 (5 bases). This CDR3 is 13 amino acids long. Trimming took 0 bases from V and 7 from J, leaving 10 bases between them. CDR1 is SGHNT, CDR2 YYREEE, per germline (reference sequence).

In this sample, this clonotype turned up a few times. The CDR3 reads CASSMRDGYTF. CDR3 nucleotides: TGTGCCAGTAGTATGAGGGATGGCTACACCTTC. The V and J genes are TRBV19 and TRBJ1-2; D remains unclear. There are 11 residues in the CDR3. Trimming pared 3 bases from V and 6 bases from J, leaving 5 bases between. Germline loops: CDR1 LNHDA, CDR2 SQIVND (reference sequence).

The V call is TRBV24-1, the J call TRBJ2-5; D call uncertain. V was shortened by 8 bases and J by 5 bases, with 8 bases between the two germline ends. The CDR3 loop spans 11 amino acids. CDR1 KGHDR and CDR2 SFDVKD come from the germline V gene. The CDR3 coding sequence is TGTGCCACCAAGGTGGGGGAGACCCAGTACTTC. Its protein is CATKVGETQYF.

V is TRBV29-1 and J is TRBJ2-1; D is uncertain. Germline loops: CDR1 SQVTM, CDR2 ANQGSEA. There are 11 residues in the CDR3. V lost 3 bases and J lost 5, with 5 bases in between. The CDR3: CSVDRDNEQFF. The DNA of the CDR3 is TGCAGCGTTGATCGGGACAATGAGCAGTTCTTC.

This clonotype came up once. The chain joins TRBV6-2 or TRBV6-3 to TRBJ2-1; 7 nucleotides line up with TRBD2. This CDR3 has 14 residues. V was clipped by 6 bases and J by 9 bases; unmatched bases: 11. The germline CDR1 and CDR2 sequences are MNHEY and SVGEGT. CDR3: CASRPSGLGGEQFF. In nucleotides, the CDR3 is TGTGCCAGCAGGCCTAGCGGCCTAGGCGGTGAGCAGTTCTTC.

Here the CDR3 reads CASSSTPADGYTF. CDR3 nucleotide sequence: TGTGCCAGTAGCTCGACCCCAGCGGATGGCTACACCTTC. The rearrangement uses TRBV19 and TRBJ1-2; D gene uncertain. This CDR3 region has 13 residues. V was cut by 6 bases and J by 6 bases, with 14 bases left in between. The germline V gene has CDR1 LNHDA and CDR2 SQIVND (reference sequence).

The chain uses TRBV19 and TRBJ2-5; D could derive from TRBD1 or TRBD2 (5 bases each). Deletions cut 5 bases from V and 1 base from J, with 11 bases between. This CDR3 has 14 amino acids. From germline, CDR1 is LNHDA and CDR2 SQIVND (reference sequence). The CDR3 DNA is TGTGCCAGTAGTTTCCCGGGACCCCAAGAGACCCAGTACTTC. Translating gives CASSFPGPQETQYF.

V and J are TRBV19 and TRBJ2-1; no firm D call. The germline CDR1 and CDR2 sequences are LNHDA and SQIVND (reference sequence). V was trimmed by 8 bases and J by 5 bases, leaving 10 bases between them. The CDR3 length is 12 residues. CDR3 protein: CASSFRHNEQFF. The CDR3 coding sequence is TGTGCCAGTTCTTTTAGGCACAATGAGCAGTTCTTC.

This chain connects TRBV19 to TRBJ1-6, with D possibly TRBD1 on 5 matching bases. This CDR3 has 15 residues. Germline-derived CDR1 and CDR2 are LNHDA and SQIVND (reference sequence). The V end was cut by 5 bases, the J end by 10 bases, with 18 bases between. The CDR3 DNA is TGTGCCAGTAGTTCGGACCTAGGGGTAAGGTCACCCCTCCACTTT. Its protein is CASSSDLGVRSPLHF.

The DNA of the CDR3 is TGTGCCAGCAGCTTCTACCAGGGACCCGGGGAGCTGTTTTTT. This encodes CASSFYQGPGELFF. The chain joins TRBV11-2 to TRBJ2-2, with D tentatively TRBD1 or TRBD2 (5 bases each). Trimming took off 3 bases at V and 6 bases at J, with 11 bases between the two ends. Germline V gene sequence: CDR1 SGHAT, CDR2 FQNNGV. This CDR3 is built from 14 residues. Filled out from reference TRBV11-2 and TRBJ2-2, the complete variable domain reads EAGVAQSPRYKIIEKRQSVAFWCNPISGHATLYWYQQILGQGPKLLIQFQNNGVVDDSQLPKDRFSAERLKGVDSTLKIQPAKLEDSAVYLCASSFYQGPGELFFGEGSRLTVL.

V gene TRBV19 combines with J gene TRBJ2-7, with TRBD1 identical over 9 bases. V dropped 4 bases and J dropped 9; count of bases not matched to a gene: 10. CDR1 is LNHDA and CDR2 is SQIVND in the germline V gene (reference sequence). This CDR3 has 14 residues. The DNA for the CDR3 is TGTGCCAGTAGTACCGGACAGGGGACCCTAGGGCAGTACTTC. Amino acid sequence: CASSTGQGTLGQYF.

V gene TRBV19 combines with J gene TRBJ2-1; D perhaps matches TRBD2 (6 bases). This CDR3 is built from 13 residues. Per germline, CDR1 LNHDA and CDR2 SQIVND (reference sequence). Trimming took 3 bases from V and 9 from J, leaving 12 bases between them. The CDR3 nucleotides are TGTGCCAGTAGTATCGGGGGACTCGGTGAGCAGTTCTTC. It codes for CASSIGGLGEQFF.

The gene calls are TRBV30 and TRBJ2-6; possibly TRBD2 for D (6 bases). Per the germline V gene, CDR1 is GTSNPN and CDR2 is SVGIG (reference sequence). This CDR3 is 15 amino acids long. Trimming shortened V by 1 base and J by 2 bases, and 9 bases separated the two germline ends. CDR3 DNA: TGTGCCTGGAGTGATTGGAGGGCTGGGGCCAACGTCCTGACTTTC. Protein: CAWSDWRAGANVLTF.

This clonotype was seen a single time. The chain uses TRBV7-8 and TRBJ1-6; D is ambiguous. The germline CDR1 and CDR2 sequences are SGHVS and FQNEAQ. Between the trimmed V and J ends, which lost 1 base and 8 bases, there was a span of 12 bases. The length of the CDR3 is 15 residues. The chain's CDR3 is CASSLVGGSDSPLHF. CDR3 nucleotides: TGTGCCAGCAGCTTAGTCGGAGGGAGCGATTCACCCCTCCACTTT.

The chain combines TRBV27 with TRBJ1-2; 10 positions agree with TRBD1. CDR1 is MNHEY and CDR2 is SMNVEV in the germline V gene (reference sequence). The CDR3 consists of 16 residues. Trimming cost V 3 bases and J 4 bases; bases outside gene matches: 8. In DNA, the CDR3 is TGTGCCAGCAGTTTCTCCCTGGGACAGGGGATCTATGGCTACACCTTC. This sequence encodes CASSFSLGQGIYGYTF.

The V call is TRBV29-1, the J call TRBJ2-1; D possibly uses TRBD1 or TRBD2 (5 bases each). V lost 4 bases to trimming and J lost 8 bases, with 15 bases between them. The CDR3 spans 13 residues. CDR1 SQVTM and CDR2 ANQGSEA come from the germline V gene. CDR3 sequence: CSVGGGRFYEQFF. In nucleotides, the CDR3 is TGCAGCGTTGGTGGGGGAAGGTTTTATGAGCAGTTCTTC.

The V and J genes are TRBV5-1 and TRBJ1-4; D is unresolved. Trimming pared 0 bases from V and 2 bases from J, leaving 8 bases between. Germline lookup yields CDR1 SGHRS and CDR2 YFSETQ. CDR3 length equals 15 residues. The CDR3 spells CASSLDPGTNEKLFF. The CDR3 DNA sequence: TGCGCCAGCAGCTTGGATCCGGGGACTAATGAAAAACTGTTTTTT.

The chain is built from TRBV29-1 and TRBJ2-5; TRBD2 aligns across 9 bases. The CDR3 consists of 13 residues. CDR1 SQVTM and CDR2 ANQGSEA come from the germline V gene. J lost 4 bases, V lost 6 bases, and 6 bases had no gene match. The chain's CDR3 is CSVSSGVGETQYF. CDR3 DNA: TGCAGCGTCTCTAGCGGGGTGGGAGAGACCCAGTACTTC.

This chain uses TRBV25-1 with TRBJ2-1, with D perhaps TRBD2 (6 bases). The V and J ends lost 3 bases and 7 bases respectively, with 16 bases between them. The germline CDR1 and CDR2 sequences are MGHDK and SYGVNS. The CDR3 runs to 15 residues. The CDR3 sequence: CASSDSGPLANEQFF. DNA of the CDR3: TGTGCCAGCAGTGATTCGGGCCCTCTAGCGAATGAGCAGTTCTTC. Filled out from reference TRBV25-1 and TRBJ2-1, the complete variable domain reads EADIYQTPRYLVIGTGKKITLECSQTMGHDKMYWYQQDPGMELHLIHYSYGVNSTEKGDLSSESTVSRIRTEHFPLTLESARPSHTSQYLCASSDSGPLANEQFFGPGTRLTVL.

The chain links TRBV5-1 to TRBJ1-1; no firm D call. Germline V gene lookup returns CDR1 SGHRS and CDR2 YFSETQ. Deletions cut 6 bases from V and 0 bases from J, with 15 bases between. This CDR3 is built from 15 residues. CDR3 DNA: TGCGCCAGCACCCCAGGAGATCTCGTGAACACTGAAGCTTTCTTT. Its protein product is CASTPGDLVNTEAFF. The whole variable domain, remainder taken from reference TRBV5-1 and TRBJ1-1, is KAGVTQTPRYLIKTRGQQVTLSCSPISGHRSVSWYQQTPGQGLQFLFEYFSETQRNKGNFPGRFSGRQFSNSRSEMNVSTLELGDSALYLCASTPGDLVNTEAFFGQGTRLTVV.

CDR3 DNA: TGCAGCGTAGATGAATGGGAGGATGGCTACACCTTC. Amino acid sequence: CSVDEWEDGYTF. This chain links TRBV29-1 with TRBJ1-2; no firm D call. Germline V lookup: CDR1 SQVTM, CDR2 ANQGSEA. The CDR3 loop spans 12 amino acids. The V end was cut by 6 bases, the J end by 6 bases, with 14 bases between. Supplemented by reference TRBV29-1 and TRBJ1-2, the full variable domain reads SAVISQKPSRDICQRGTSLTIQCQVDSQVTMMFWYRQQPGQSLTLIATANQGSEATYESGFVIDKFPISRPNLTFSTLTVSNMSPEDSSIYLCSVDEWEDGYTFGSGTRLTVV.

The chain recombines TRBV27 with TRBJ1-5; no reliable D call. The germline V and J ends were trimmed by 8 bases and 6 bases, with 11 bases remaining between them. The CDR3 extends over 12 amino acids. Germline lookup yields CDR1 MNHEY and CDR2 SMNVEV (reference sequence). The CDR3 DNA follows: TGTGCCAGCGGACGTTCCGGTCAGCCCCAGCATTTT. Translation gives CASGRSGQPQHF.